The present entry profiles one TCR beta chain with its context. Antigen unknown. This sample was included in a study of cytomegalovirus exposure and HLA in healthy donors. It was the approximately 130-subject validation cohort, separate from the approximately 700-subject first cohort, to which the donors belonged. The method was immunoSEQ multiplex PCR; TCRdb's version includes in-frame clones alone and lacks a portion of them. The sample includes over 200,000 clones, roughly 89% of them seen just once. CDR3 length equals 14 residues. Germline V gene data show CDR1 as MNHEY and CDR2 as SMNVEV (reference sequence). The V end was cut by 5 bases, the J end by 2 bases, with 10 bases between. Study-wide findings and caveats: While the bulk of TCR sequences proved rare, some public TCRs turned up in many donors. Cytomegalovirus association was listed for approximately 150 TCR beta chains. Reports described diagnosis of cytomegalovirus status by the classifier as highly specific and sensitive.

V is TRBV27 and J is TRBJ1-3; possibly TRBD1 for D (6 bases). This TCR was recovered from a woman younger than 35 in good health and CMV-seronegative. The sequencing input was PBMCs. The CDR3 coding sequence is TGTGCCAGCAGTGTCCAGGGGACTGGAAACACCATATATTTT. Its protein is CASSVQGTGNTIYF.